The 5 T cell receptor beta chains given below trace back to one sample, sequenced in a study of shared T cell receptors in the human thymus. This table comes from immunoSEQ multiplex PCR, and its TCRdb copy is limited to in-frame clones, with some not included. Here the sample spans 720,000 or so clones, approximately 83% being singletons. The sample also formed part of further work on human thymus T cells.

Material for sequencing was thymocytes. These receptors were obtained from a girl under two years old with a congenital heart defect.

The V gene is TRBV18, the J gene TRBJ1-2; 12 bases match TRBD1. Germline V CDR1 and CDR2: KGHSH, LQKENI. The CDR3 has 18 residues. The ends lost 0 bases at V and 1 base at J; junction bases unmatched: 6. The CDR3 DNA reads as TGTGCCAGCTCACCACCCGGGACAGGGGGCGCTTTTAACTATGGCTACACCTTC. Its protein is CASSPPGTGGAFNYGYTF.

The rearrangement uses TRBV9 and TRBJ2-1, with a tentative D call TRBD2 (5 bases). Trimming shortened V by 2 bases and J by 8 bases, and 20 bases separated the two germline ends. The germline gives CDR1 SGDLS, CDR2 YYNGEE. This CDR3 has 16 residues. The CDR3 coding sequence is TGTGCCAGCAGCGTTCACGGGGTTAAGCTTAAGCATGAGCAGTTCTTC. Protein: CASSVHGVKLKHEQFF.

The rearrangement joins TRBV27 to TRBJ1-1; no reliable D call. In germline, CDR1 is MNHEY, CDR2 SMNVEV (reference sequence). The CDR3 spans 18 residues. V was shortened by 5 bases and J by 5 bases, with 27 bases between the two germline ends. CDR3 sequence reads: CASSNNPSREVGKTEAFF. The CDR3 DNA follows: TGTGCCAGCAGTAACAACCCAAGCCGGGAAGTGGGTAAGACTGAAGCTTTCTTT.

This chain joins TRBV29-1 and TRBJ2-1; 8 bases fit TRBD2. J gave up 5 bases and V 7 bases, and 10 bases lay outside the gene matches. Germline loops: CDR1 SQVTM, CDR2 ANQGSEA. The CDR3 loop spans 14 amino acids. This chain's CDR3 is CSEYRGGQHNEQFF. The DNA of the CDR3 is TGCAGCGAGTACCGGGGGGGCCAGCACAATGAGCAGTTCTTC.

This sequence joins TRBV13 and TRBJ1-3; D perhaps matches TRBD1 (5 bases). In germline, CDR1 is PRHDT, CDR2 FYEKMQ (reference sequence). Trimming shortened V by 7 bases and J by 4 bases, and 17 bases separated the two germline ends. The CDR3 runs to 15 residues. CDR3 coding DNA: TGTGCCAGCATCCCCCAGGGTTCTGGAGGAAACACCATATATTTT. It translates to CASIPQGSGGNTIYF.